One sample yielded the 17 T cell receptor beta chains listed below, sequenced in a study of shared clonotypes between healthy human individuals. Some clones are missing from TCRdb's copy, which holds only in-frame ones; the method was immunoSEQ multiplex PCR. The data contain more than 2 million clones, 90% to 96% of them singletons. Material: naive CD4+ T cells sorted from blood. The subset here: CD45RA+ positively selected. The receptors here all came from a man aged 18 to 30 in good health.

The rearrangement joins TRBV30 to TRBJ2-5; a possible D gene is TRBD1 (6 bases). CDR1 is GTSNPN and CDR2 is SVGIG in the germline V gene (reference sequence). The CDR3 contains 13 residues. Deletions cut 8 bases from V and 2 bases from J, with 15 bases between. CDR3 protein: CAGATGFQETQYF. The CDR3 DNA reads as TGTGCCGGGGCGACAGGCTTTCAAGAGACCCAGTACTTC.

The chain combines TRBV19 with TRBJ2-5; 13 bases agree with TRBD2. The CDR3 loop spans 15 amino acids. V trimming: 6 bases; J trimming: 5 bases; junction bases outside the gene matches: 6. The V gene's germline CDR1 is LNHDA and CDR2 SQIVND (reference sequence). CDR3 coding DNA: TGTGCCAGTAGCGGGGGACTAGCGGGATGGGAGACCCAGTACTTC. Its protein is CASSGGLAGWETQYF.

The chain recombines TRBV5-4 with TRBJ2-2; TRBD2 is a possible D gene (6 bases). This CDR3 spans 16 amino acids. V lost 5 bases to trimming and J lost 0 bases, with 14 bases between them. Germline V gene lookup returns CDR1 SGHNT and CDR2 YYREEE (reference sequence). The chain's CDR3 is CASSPGGTANTGELFF. As DNA, the CDR3 is TGTGCCAGCAGTCCTGGGGGGACGGCGAACACCGGGGAGCTGTTTTTT.

The gene calls are TRBV27 and TRBJ2-3; TRBD2 aligns across 12 bases. The V gene end was trimmed by 11 bases and the J gene end by 4 bases; junction bases not matched to a gene: 16. CDR1 MNHEY and CDR2 SMNVEV come from the germline V gene (reference sequence). The CDR3 runs to 17 residues. The CDR3 sequence: CAGSGTSGPGQPDTQYF. The CDR3 DNA reads TGTGCCGGATCCGGGACTAGCGGGCCCGGCCAGCCAGATACGCAGTATTTT.

The rearrangement joins TRBV19 to TRBJ2-5; no reliable D call. Germline loops: CDR1 LNHDA, CDR2 SQIVND (reference sequence). This CDR3 has 13 amino acids. V was shortened by 1 base and J by 7 bases, with 10 bases between the two germline ends. For the CDR3, the DNA is TGTGCCAGTAGTATAGGACCCGGCGGGACCCAGTACTTC. Its translation is CASSIGPGGTQYF.

J is TRBJ1-2 and V is TRBV28; 9 bases match TRBD1. V was pared by 4 bases and J by 4 bases, with 10 bases of the junction left unmatched. Germline V gene data show CDR1 as MDHEN and CDR2 as SYDVKM. The CDR3 runs to 16 residues. CDR3 in amino acids: CASSYRGRGAVYGYTF. In DNA form, the CDR3 reads TGTGCCAGCAGTTACAGGGGGCGAGGTGCTGTCTATGGCTACACCTTC.

V usage is TRBV29-1 and J usage is TRBJ2-5; no definite D call. This CDR3 has 13 residues. CDR1 and CDR2 (germline): SQVTM, ANQGSEA. Deletions cut 5 bases from V and 2 bases from J, with 12 bases between. Written as DNA, the CDR3 is TGCAGCGTTATCGCGCACAGACAAGAGACCCAGTACTTC. Translation gives CSVIAHRQETQYF.

The gene calls are TRBV4-1 and TRBJ1-1; D is uncertain. From germline, CDR1 is MGHRA and CDR2 YSYEKL. The CDR3 totals 14 residues. Trimming took off 1 base at V and 0 bases at J, with 6 bases between the two ends. The CDR3 loop reads CASSQVGLNTEAFF. For the CDR3, the DNA is TGCGCCAGCAGCCAAGTGGGTCTGAACACTGAAGCTTTCTTT.

The chain combines TRBV6-5 with TRBJ1-2; the D is unclear. CDR3 size: 15 residues. Trimming pared 4 bases from V and 2 bases from J, leaving 14 bases between. In germline, CDR1 is MNHEY, CDR2 SVGAGI. This CDR3 is CASSFTGRRNYGYTF. Written as DNA, the CDR3 is TGTGCCAGCAGTTTCACCGGGCGACGGAACTATGGCTACACCTTC.

The chain is built from TRBV10-1 and TRBJ2-3; a possible D gene is TRBD1 (6 bases). V was shortened by 4 bases and J by 2 bases, with 10 bases between the two germline ends. Germline CDR1 WNHNN, CDR2 SYGVQD (reference sequence). The CDR3 covers 14 residues. For the CDR3, the DNA is TGCGCCAGCAGTGGATGGGACACCACAGATACGCAGTATTTT. Translating gives CASSGWDTTDTQYF.

V usage is TRBV9 and J usage is TRBJ2-3, with D possibly being TRBD1 (6 bases). Per germline, CDR1 SGDLS and CDR2 YYNGEE. The ends were cut back, 0 bases at V and 6 bases at J, with 11 bases in the middle. This CDR3 contains 14 residues. CDR3 bases: TGTGCCAGCAGCGTAGTAGGGGGAAGTGATACGCAGTATTTT. Amino acid sequence: CASSVVGGSDTQYF.

The chain carries TRBV9 and TRBJ2-2; TRBD2 agrees at 9 bases. Germline loops: CDR1 SGDLS, CDR2 YYNGEE. V shed 7 bases, J shed 4 bases, and the junction held 8 bases outside the gene matches. This CDR3 region has 15 residues. The CDR3 spells CASSGSGRPTGELFF. CDR3 in DNA: TGTGCCAGCTCGGGGAGCGGGAGGCCCACCGGGGAGCTGTTTTTT.

The V call is TRBV10-3, the J call TRBJ2-7; D unclear. This CDR3 is 13 amino acids long. CDR1 is ENHRY and CDR2 is SYGVKD in the germline V gene. Trimming pared 0 bases from V and 4 bases from J, leaving 7 bases between. CDR3 coding DNA: TGTGCCATCAGTGAGTCGGTAACATACGAGCAGTACTTC. Translated: CAISESVTYEQYF.

The chain recombines TRBV27 with TRBJ2-7, with a weak D call TRBD2 (5 bases). The V end was cut by 3 bases, the J end by 9 bases, with 15 bases between. The germline gives CDR1 MNHEY, CDR2 SMNVEV (reference sequence). The CDR3 consists of 13 residues. The CDR3 reads CASSLSGLGVQYF. CDR3 in DNA: TGTGCCAGCAGTTTGTCAGGCCTCGGGGTGCAGTACTTC.

In this sample, this clone turned up once. CDR3 residues: CASSWGREGPNEQYF. The CDR3 DNA reads as TGTGCCAGCAGCTGGGGGCGTGAGGGGCCCAACGAGCAGTACTTC. The chain uses TRBV5-6 and TRBJ2-7, with D perhaps matching TRBD1 (6 bases). V was cut by 3 bases and J by 5 bases, with 18 bases left in between. Germline lookup yields CDR1 SGHDT and CDR2 YYEEEE. The length of the CDR3 is 15 residues.

V gene TRBV7-6 combines with J gene TRBJ2-3; 9 bases line up with TRBD2. This CDR3 comprises 14 residues. Germline loops: CDR1 SGHVS, CDR2 FNYEAQ. V was pared by 5 bases and J by 3 bases, with 3 bases of the junction left unmatched. CDR3 in amino acids: CASSPLAGTDTQYF. The CDR3 region has the DNA TGTGCCAGCAGCCCTCTAGCGGGAACAGATACGCAGTATTTT.

The V gene is TRBV7-2, the J gene TRBJ2-7, with D possibly TRBD2 on 5 matching bases. The V gene's germline CDR1 is SGHTA and CDR2 FQGNSA. Trimming removed 4 bases from V and 0 bases from J, with 10 bases in between. This CDR3 is built from 14 residues. CDR3 nucleotides: TGTGCCAGCAGCTACACCGGAGGCTCCTACGAGCAGTACTTC. Its translation: CASSYTGGSYEQYF.